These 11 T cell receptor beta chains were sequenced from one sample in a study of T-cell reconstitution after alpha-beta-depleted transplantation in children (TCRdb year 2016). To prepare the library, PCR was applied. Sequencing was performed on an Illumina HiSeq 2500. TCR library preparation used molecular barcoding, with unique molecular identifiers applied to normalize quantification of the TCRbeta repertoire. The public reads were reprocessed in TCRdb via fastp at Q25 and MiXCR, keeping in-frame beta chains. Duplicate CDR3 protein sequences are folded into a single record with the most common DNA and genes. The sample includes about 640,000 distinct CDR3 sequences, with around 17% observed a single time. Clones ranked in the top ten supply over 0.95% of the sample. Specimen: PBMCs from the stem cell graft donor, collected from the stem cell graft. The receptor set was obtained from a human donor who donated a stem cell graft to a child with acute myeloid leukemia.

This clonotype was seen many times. In nucleotides, the CDR3 is TGCAGTGCTAGAGATCTGGGCAACAGAGCAACCGGGGAGCTGTTTTTT. Residues: CSARDLGNRATGELFF. The chain uses TRBV20-1 and TRBJ2-2; the D is unclear. The CDR3 has 16 amino acids. V dropped 0 bases and J dropped 5 bases, with 16 bases sitting between them. Germline-derived CDR1 and CDR2 are DFQATT and SNEGSKA (reference sequence).

In DNA, the CDR3 is TGCGCCAGCAGCCGCTGGACAGCGAACACCGGGGAGCTGTTTTTT. Protein: CASSRWTANTGELFF. This chain connects TRBV5-1 to TRBJ2-2; D perhaps matches TRBD1 (6 bases). CDR1 is SGHRS, CDR2 YFSETQ, per germline. CDR3 length: 15 amino acids. Trimming stripped 4 bases from V and 0 bases from J, with 10 bases between. Complete variable domain (other parts from reference TRBV5-1 and TRBJ2-2): KAGVTQTPRYLIKTRGQQVTLSCSPISGHRSVSWYQQTPGQGLQFLFEYFSETQRNKGNFPGRFSGRQFSNSRSEMNVSTLELGDSALYLCASSRWTANTGELFFGEGSRLTVL.

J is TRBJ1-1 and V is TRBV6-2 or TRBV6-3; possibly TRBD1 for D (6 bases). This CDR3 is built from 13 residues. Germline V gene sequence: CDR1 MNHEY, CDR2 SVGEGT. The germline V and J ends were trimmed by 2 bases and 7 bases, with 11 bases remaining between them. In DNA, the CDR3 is TGTGCCAGCAGTTACGAAGTCAGGGGTGAAGCTTTCTTT. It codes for CASSYEVRGEAFF.

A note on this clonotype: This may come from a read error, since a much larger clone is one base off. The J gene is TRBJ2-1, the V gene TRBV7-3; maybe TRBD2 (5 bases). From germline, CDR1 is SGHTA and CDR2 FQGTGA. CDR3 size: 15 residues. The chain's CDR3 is CTSSVRRGSYNEQFF. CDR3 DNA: TGTACCAGCAGCGTACGTCGAGGGTCCTACAATGAGCAGTTCTTC.

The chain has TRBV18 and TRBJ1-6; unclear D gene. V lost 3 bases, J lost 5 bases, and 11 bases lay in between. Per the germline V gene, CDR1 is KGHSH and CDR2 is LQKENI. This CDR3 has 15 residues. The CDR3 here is CASSPAGVDNSPLHF. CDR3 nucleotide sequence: TGTGCCAGCTCACCTGCTGGGGTGGATAATTCACCCCTCCACTTT.

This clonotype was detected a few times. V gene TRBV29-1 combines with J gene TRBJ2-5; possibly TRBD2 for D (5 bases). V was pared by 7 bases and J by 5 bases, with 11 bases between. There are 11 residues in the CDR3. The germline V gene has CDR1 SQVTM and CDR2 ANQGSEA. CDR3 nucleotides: TGCAGCGCGGGGAGCCGGGAGACCCAGTACTTC. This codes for CSAGSRETQYF.

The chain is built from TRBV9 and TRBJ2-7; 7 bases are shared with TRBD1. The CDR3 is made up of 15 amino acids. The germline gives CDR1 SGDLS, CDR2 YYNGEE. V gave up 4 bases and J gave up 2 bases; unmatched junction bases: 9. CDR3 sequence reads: CASSLRSQGPYEQYF. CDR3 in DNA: TGTGCCAGCAGCCTGCGCTCACAGGGGCCCTACGAGCAGTACTTC.

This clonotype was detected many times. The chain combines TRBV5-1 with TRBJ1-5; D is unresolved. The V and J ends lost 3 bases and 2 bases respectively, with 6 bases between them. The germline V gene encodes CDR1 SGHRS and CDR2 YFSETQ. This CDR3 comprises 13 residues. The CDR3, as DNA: TGCGCCAGCAGCTGGGCCGGCAATCAGCCCCAGCATTTT. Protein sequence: CASSWAGNQPQHF.

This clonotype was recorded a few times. The CDR3 DNA sequence: TGTGCCAGCAGCACGGAACAGGGGGCGGAAGAGACCCAGTACTTC. As protein: CASSTEQGAEETQYF. The V gene is TRBV7-8, the J gene TRBJ2-5; 9 nucleotides align to TRBD1. Germline V gives CDR1 SGHVS, CDR2 FQNEAQ. The V and J ends lost 5 bases and 3 bases, in that order; junction bases with no gene match: 7. This CDR3 is 15 amino acids long.

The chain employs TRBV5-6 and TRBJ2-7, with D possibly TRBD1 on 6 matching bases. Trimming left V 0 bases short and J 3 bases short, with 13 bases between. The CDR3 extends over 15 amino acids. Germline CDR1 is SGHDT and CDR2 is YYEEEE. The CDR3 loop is CASSLGRQGIYEQYF. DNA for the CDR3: TGTGCCAGCAGCTTGGGGCGGCAGGGGATCTACGAGCAGTACTTC.

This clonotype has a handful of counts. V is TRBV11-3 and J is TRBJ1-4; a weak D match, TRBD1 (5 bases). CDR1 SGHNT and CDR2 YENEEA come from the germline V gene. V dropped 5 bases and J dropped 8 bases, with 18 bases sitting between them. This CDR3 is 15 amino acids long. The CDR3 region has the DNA TGTGCCAGCAGCACCCTGGGAGACAGTGCCGAAAAACTGTTTTTT. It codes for CASSTLGDSAEKLFF.